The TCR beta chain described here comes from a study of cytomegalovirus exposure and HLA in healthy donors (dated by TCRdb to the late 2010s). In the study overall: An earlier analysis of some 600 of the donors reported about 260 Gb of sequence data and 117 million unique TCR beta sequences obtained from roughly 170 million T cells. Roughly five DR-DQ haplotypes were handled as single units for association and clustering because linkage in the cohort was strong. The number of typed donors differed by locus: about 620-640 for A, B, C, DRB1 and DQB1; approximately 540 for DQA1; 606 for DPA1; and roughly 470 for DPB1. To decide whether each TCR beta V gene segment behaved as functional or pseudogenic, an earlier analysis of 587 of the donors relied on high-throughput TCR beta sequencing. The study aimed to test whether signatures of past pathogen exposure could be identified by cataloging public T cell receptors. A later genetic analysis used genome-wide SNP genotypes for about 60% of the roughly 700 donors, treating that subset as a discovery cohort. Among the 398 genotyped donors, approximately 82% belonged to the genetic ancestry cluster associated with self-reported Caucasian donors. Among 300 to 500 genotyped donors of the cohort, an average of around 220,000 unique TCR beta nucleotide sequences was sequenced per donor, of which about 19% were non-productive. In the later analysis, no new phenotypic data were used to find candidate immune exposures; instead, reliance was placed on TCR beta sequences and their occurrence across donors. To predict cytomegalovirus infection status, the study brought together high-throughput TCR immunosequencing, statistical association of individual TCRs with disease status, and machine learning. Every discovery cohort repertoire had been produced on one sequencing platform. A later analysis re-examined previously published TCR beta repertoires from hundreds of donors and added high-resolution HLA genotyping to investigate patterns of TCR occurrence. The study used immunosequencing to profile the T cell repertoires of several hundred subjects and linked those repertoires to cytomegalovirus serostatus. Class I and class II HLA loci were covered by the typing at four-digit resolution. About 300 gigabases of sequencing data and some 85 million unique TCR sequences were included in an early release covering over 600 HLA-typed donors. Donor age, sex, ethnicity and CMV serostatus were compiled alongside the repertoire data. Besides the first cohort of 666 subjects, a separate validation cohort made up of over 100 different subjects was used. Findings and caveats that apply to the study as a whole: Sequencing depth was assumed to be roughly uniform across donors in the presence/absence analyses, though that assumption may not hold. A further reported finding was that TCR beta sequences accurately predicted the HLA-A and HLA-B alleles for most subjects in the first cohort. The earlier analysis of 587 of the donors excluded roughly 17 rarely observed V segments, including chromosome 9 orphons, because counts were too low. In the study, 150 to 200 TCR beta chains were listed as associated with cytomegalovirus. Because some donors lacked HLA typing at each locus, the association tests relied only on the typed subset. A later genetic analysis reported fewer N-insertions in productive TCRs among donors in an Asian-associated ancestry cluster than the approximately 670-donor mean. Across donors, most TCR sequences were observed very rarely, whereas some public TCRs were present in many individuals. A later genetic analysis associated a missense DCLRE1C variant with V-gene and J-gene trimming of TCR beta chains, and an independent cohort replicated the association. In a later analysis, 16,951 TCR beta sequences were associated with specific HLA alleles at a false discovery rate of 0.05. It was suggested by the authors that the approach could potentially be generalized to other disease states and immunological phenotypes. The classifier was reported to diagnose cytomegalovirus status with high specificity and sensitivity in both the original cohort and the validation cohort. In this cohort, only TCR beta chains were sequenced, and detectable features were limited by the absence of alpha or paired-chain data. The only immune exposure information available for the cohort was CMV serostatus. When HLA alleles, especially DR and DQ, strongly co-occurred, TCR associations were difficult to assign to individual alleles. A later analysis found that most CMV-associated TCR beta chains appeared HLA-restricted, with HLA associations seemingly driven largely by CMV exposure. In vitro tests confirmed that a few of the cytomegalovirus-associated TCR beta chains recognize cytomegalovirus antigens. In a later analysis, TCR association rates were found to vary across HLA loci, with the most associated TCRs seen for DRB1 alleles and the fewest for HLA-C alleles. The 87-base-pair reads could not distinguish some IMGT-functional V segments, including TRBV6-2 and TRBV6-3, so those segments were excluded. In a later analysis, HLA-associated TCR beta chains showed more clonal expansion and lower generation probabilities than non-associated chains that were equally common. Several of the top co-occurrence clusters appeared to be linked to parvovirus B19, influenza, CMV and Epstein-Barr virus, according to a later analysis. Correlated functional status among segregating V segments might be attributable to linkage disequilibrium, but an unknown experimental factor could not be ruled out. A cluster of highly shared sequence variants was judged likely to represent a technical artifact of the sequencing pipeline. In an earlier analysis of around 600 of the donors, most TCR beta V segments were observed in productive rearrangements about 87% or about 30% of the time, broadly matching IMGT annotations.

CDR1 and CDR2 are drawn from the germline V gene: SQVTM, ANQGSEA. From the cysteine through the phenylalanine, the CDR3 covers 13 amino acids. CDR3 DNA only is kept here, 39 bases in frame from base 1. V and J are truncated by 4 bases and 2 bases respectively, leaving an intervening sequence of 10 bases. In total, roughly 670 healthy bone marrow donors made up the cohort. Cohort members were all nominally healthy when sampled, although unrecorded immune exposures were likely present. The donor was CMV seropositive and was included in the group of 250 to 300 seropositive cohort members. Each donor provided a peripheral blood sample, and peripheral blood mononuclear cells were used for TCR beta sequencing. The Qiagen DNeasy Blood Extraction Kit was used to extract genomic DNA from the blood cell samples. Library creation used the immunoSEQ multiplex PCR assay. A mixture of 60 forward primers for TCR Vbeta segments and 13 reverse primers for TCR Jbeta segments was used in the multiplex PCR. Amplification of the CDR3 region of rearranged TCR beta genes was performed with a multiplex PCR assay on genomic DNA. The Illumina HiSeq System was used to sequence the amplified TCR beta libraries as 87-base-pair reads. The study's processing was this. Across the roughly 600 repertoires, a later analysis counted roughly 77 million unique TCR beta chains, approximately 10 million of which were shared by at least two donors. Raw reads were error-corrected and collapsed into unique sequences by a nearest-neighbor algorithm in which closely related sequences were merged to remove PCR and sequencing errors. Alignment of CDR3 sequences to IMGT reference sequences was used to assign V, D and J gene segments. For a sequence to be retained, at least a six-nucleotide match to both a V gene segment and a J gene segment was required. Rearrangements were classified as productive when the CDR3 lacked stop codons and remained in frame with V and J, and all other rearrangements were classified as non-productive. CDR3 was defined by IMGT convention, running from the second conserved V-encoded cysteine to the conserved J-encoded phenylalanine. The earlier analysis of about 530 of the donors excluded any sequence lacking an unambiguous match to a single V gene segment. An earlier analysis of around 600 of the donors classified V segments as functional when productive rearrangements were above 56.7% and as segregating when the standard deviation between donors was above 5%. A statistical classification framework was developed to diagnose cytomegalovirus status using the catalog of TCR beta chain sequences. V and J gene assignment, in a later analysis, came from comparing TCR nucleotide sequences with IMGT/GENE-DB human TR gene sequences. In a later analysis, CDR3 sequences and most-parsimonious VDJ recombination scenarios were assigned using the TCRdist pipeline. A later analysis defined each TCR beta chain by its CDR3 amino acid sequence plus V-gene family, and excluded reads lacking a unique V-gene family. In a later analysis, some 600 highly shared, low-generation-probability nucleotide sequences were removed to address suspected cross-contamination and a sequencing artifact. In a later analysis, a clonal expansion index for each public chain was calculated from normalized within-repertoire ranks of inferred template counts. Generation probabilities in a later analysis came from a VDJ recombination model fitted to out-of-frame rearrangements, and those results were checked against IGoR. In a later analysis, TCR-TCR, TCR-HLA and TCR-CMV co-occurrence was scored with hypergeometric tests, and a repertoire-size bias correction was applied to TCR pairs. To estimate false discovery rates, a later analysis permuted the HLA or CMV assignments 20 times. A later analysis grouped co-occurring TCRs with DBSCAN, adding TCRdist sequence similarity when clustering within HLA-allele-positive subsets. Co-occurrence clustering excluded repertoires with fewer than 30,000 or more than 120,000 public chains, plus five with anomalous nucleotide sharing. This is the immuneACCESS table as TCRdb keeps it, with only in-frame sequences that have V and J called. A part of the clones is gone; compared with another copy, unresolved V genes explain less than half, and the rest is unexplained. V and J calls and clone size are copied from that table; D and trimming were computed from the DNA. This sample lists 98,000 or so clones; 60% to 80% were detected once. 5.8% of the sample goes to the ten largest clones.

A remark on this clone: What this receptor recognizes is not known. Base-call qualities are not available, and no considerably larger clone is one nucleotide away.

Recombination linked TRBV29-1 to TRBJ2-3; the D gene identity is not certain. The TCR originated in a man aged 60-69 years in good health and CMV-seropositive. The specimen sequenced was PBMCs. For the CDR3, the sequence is CSVGASTTDTQYF. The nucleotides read TGCAGCGTTGGGGCTTCAACCACAGATACGCAGTATTTT.